This T cell receptor beta chain is from a study of T cells after yellow fever vaccination (dated by TCRdb to about 2019). Regarding the study in general: The SMART-Seq v4 Ultra Low Input RNA kit was used to prepare libraries from fractions with low cell numbers. To follow T-cell clones before and after both primary and booster YFV17D yellow fever vaccination, bulk TCR alpha and beta repertoires underwent longitudinal sequencing. Two healthy male donors made up the cohort, one aged 18 to 30 years and the other aged 30 to 40 years. Bulk PBMC replicates and cell subsets were isolated from blood drawn at multiple timepoints before and after both primary and secondary immunization.

Reading the germline V gene (reference sequence) gives CDR1 DFQATT and CDR2 SNEGSKA. Spanning cysteine to phenylalanine, the CDR3 consists of 15 amino acids. The entry retains the CDR3 DNA only, 45 bases that are in frame from base 1. The germline V and J ends show losses of 1 base and 1 base respectively, and no gene match explains 3 bases of the junction. The run used an Illumina NovaSeq 6000. TCR cDNA was made using 5'RACE template switching, a step that added a universal primer site and unique molecular identifiers. Priming for cDNA synthesis came from both the TCR alpha and TCR beta constant segments. Library amplification used two PCR steps, and the second PCR step added sample barcodes and sequencing adapters. Libraries were sequenced on Illumina HiSeq 2500 (2x100 bp) or NovaSeq (2x150 bp). As for the authors' bioinformatics: Demultiplexing of reads and collapsing into UMI consensus sequences were performed with MIGEC, and V(D)J alignment was carried out with MiXCR. Vaccine-responding clonotypes were identified with edgeR using replicate PBMC samples, with FDR below 0.01 and a log2 fold change above 5 up to day 15 being required. Each bulk clonotype was labeled CD4 or CD8 based on which sequenced repertoire, CD4 or CD8, contained the clonotype at higher abundance. TCRdb redid the processing of the public reads, applying fastp at Q25 and MiXCR, and retained in-frame beta chains. One record per CDR3 amino acid sequence lists the most common genes and DNA. What appears here as the V and J calls and clone size reflects TCRdb's work, not the paper's. The sample table holds about 320,000 distinct CDR3 sequences, of which 3.5% to 4.5% were seen once. The ten biggest clones cover roughly 19% of the sample.

On the study overall, not on this receptor specifically: Computational filtering was required because FACS-sorted repertoires could contain abundant contaminating clonotypes from the bulk population. Only a couple of donors were included in the study, so the extent to which the findings can be generalized is limited. Compared with the primary T-cell response, the secondary T-cell response was faster but weaker, reaching its peak on day 5 rather than on day 15. A small fraction of clonotypes appeared in both the CD4 and CD8 compartments, likely as a result of convergent recombination. Most clones expanded after primary vaccination were re-detected after the booster (almost 98% of CD4 and roughly 87% of CD8), suggesting broad memory maintenance.

This clonotype was counted ten times or more. This clone's antigen is unknown. Base quality data are lacking; no much larger clone is found one base away. Per the publication, the treatment or condition label means: live attenuated yellow fever vaccine strain. At every blood-draw timepoint, two biological replicates of bulk PBMCs were collected. A standard Ficoll-Paque protocol was used to isolate PBMCs from peripheral blood. TriZol was used to extract RNA from bulk PBMCs, CD4 and CD8 fractions, and dextramer-positive and dextramer-negative fractions. The sequence was obtained from a man aged 18 to 35 who received the YFV17D yellow fever vaccine. This receptor chain uses TRBV20-1 and TRBJ2-3, with 9 junctional bases fitting TRBD1. The material sequenced was PBMCs, taken 15 days after the yellow fever booster vaccination. Here is the DNA: TGCAGTGCTAGAGGGGGACAGGGTGGCACAGATACGCAGTATTTT. It specifies CSARGGQGGTDTQYF.